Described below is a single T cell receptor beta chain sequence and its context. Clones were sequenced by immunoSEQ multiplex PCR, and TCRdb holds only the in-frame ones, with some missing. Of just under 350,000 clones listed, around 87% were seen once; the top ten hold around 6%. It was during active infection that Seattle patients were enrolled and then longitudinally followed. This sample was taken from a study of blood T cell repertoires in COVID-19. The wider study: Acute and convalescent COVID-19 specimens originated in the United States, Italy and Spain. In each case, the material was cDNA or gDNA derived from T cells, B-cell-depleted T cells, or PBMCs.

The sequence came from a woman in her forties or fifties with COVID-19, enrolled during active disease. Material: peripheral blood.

The CDR3 DNA reads TGTGCCAGCAGCATATACCTGGGGGACAGCGCGCTTAACTATGGCTACACCTTC. It encodes CASSIYLGDSALNYGYTF. The chain joins TRBV7-6 to TRBJ1-2, with 7 bases aligning to TRBD1. Trimming at V came to 5 bases and at J to 1 base, leaving 16 bases not matched to a gene. Germline CDR1 reads SGHVS; CDR2 reads FNYEAQ. The CDR3 is made up of 18 amino acids.